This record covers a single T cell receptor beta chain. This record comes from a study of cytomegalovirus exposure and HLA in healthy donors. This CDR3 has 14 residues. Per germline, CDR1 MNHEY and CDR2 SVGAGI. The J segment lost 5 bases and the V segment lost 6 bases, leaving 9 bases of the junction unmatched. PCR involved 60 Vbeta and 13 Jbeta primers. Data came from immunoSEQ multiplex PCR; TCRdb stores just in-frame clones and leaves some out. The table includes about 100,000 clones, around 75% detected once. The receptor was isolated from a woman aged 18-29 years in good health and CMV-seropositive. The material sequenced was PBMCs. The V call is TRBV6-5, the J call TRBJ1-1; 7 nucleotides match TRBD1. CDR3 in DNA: TGTGCCAGCAGCCTTATACAGGGGTGGACTGAAGCTTTCTTT. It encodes CASSLIQGWTEAFF.